A selection of T cell receptor beta chains follows, all from one sample in a study of blood T cell repertoires in COVID-19. Sequenced by immunoSEQ multiplex PCR; TCRdb stores in-frame clones only, minus some. This sample has about 42,000 clones; more than 75% occur once, and the top ten carry roughly a quarter. Sequencing was performed on peripheral blood. The receptor set was obtained from a man older than 75 with acute or convalescent COVID-19. CDR3s include the opening cysteine and the closing phenylalanine or tryptophan. The D gene is left open where the match is weak. Size values are once, few and many counts, or a class for expanded clones, and some rows have none.

>TRBJ1-4|few|TRBD1|TRBV5-1
CASKLGTDNEKLFF
TGCGCCAGCAAATTGGGGACAGATAATGAAAAACTGTTTTTT
>TRBJ1-3|NA|TRBD1|TRBV18
CASSRRDSSGNTIYF
TGTGCCAGCTCACGGCGGGACAGCTCTGGAAACACCATATATTTT
>TRBJ1-5|few|NA|TRBV6-1
CASSEQQINQPQHF
TGTGCCAGCAGTGAACAACAGATTAATCAGCCCCAGCATTTT
>TRBJ2-1|NA|TRBD2|TRBV9
CASSVLGTSEYNEQFF
TGTGCCAGCAGCGTATTAGGGACTAGCGAGTACAATGAGCAGTTCTTC
>TRBJ2-1|NA|NA|TRBV5-4
CASSQTYNEQFF
TGTGCCAGCAGCCAAACTTACAATGAGCAGTTCTTC
>TRBJ1-2|NA|TRBD1|TRBV6-5
CASSLTTGGYGYTF
TGTGCCAGCAGTCTAACCACAGGGGGCTATGGCTACACCTTC
>TRBJ1-1|NA|NA|TRBV5-1
CASTLGGRKGTEAFF
TGCGCCAGCACCCTGGGGGGGAGGAAGGGAACTGAAGCTTTCTTT
>TRBJ2-7|once|NA|TRBV12-3/TRBV12-4
CASRDRVYEQYF
TGTGCCAGCAGGGACAGAGTTTACGAGCAGTACTTC
>TRBJ1-2|NA|TRBD1|TRBV28
CASTLRDRNYGYTF
TGTGCCAGCACGCTCCGGGACAGAAACTATGGCTACACCTTC
>TRBJ1-5|few|NA|TRBV9
CASSLDGGFNQPQHF
TGTGCCAGCAGCCTCGACGGGGGGTTCAATCAGCCCCAGCATTTT
>TRBJ2-5|NA|TRBD1|TRBV5-1
CASSLRQGAETQYF
TGCGCCAGCAGCTTACGACAGGGGGCGGAGACCCAGTACTTC
>TRBJ2-3|NA|NA|TRBV19
CASSIPGYTQYF
TGTGCCAGTAGTATCCCAGGATATACGCAGTATTTT
>TRBJ1-6|NA|TRBD1|TRBV19
CASRTGANSYNSPLHF
TGTGCCAGTAGGACAGGGGCGAACTCCTATAATTCACCCCTCCACTTT
>TRBJ1-1|few|NA|TRBV19
CASKHTVEAFF
TGTGCCAGTAAGCATACGGTTGAAGCTTTCTTT
>TRBJ2-3|NA|NA|TRBV4-2
CASSQDPAGSSTDTQYF
TGTGCCAGCAGCCAAGACCCCGCGGGCTCCAGCACAGATACGCAGTATTTT
>TRBJ2-5|NA|TRBD2|TRBV7-8
CASSPPDSGIKTQYF
TGTGCCAGCAGCCCCCCCGATAGCGGGATTAAGACCCAGTACTTC
>TRBJ1-2|NA|NA|TRBV2
CASSEFLVTDYGYTF
TGTGCCAGCAGTGAATTCCTGGTAACGGACTATGGCTACACCTTC
>TRBJ2-2|NA|TRBD1|TRBV4-1
CASSQAYRGQNTGELFF
TGCGCCAGCAGCCAGGCTTACAGGGGACAGAACACCGGGGAGCTGTTTTTT
>TRBJ1-5|few|NA|TRBV6-2/TRBV6-3
CASSPGAQPQHF
TGTGCCAGCAGTCCAGGGGCTCAGCCCCAGCATTTT
>TRBJ1-1|NA|NA|TRBV11-2
CASSPTWTVSTFF
TGTGCCAGCAGCCCGACTTGGACAGTTTCCACTTTCTTT
>TRBJ2-5|NA|TRBD2|TRBV6-1
CASSEGGGETQYF
TGTGCCAGCAGTGAAGGGGGGGGAGAGACCCAGTACTTC
>TRBJ1-1|many|TRBD1|TRBV5-1
CASSYRQGATTEAFF
TGCGCCAGCAGCTATAGACAGGGGGCGACCACTGAAGCTTTCTTT
>TRBJ1-1|NA|NA|TRBV7-6
CASSLEVGLNTEAFF
TGTGCCAGCAGCTTAGAGGTGGGGCTGAACACTGAAGCTTTCTTT